The 21 T cell receptor beta chains listed next were all sequenced from one sample in a study of T cell repertoires in cytomegalovirus infection. From the reads, TCRdb called clonotypes with MiXCR, one entry per CDR3 protein. The sample carries some 680,000 distinct CDR3 sequences, less than 40% recorded once. Sequenced: PBMCs. These receptor sequences come from a human donor in good health (CMV status not recorded). Some clones in this sample may be carry-over from other donors' samples.

This clonotype was recorded a few times. This sequence joins TRBV28 and TRBJ1-6, with 7 positions matching TRBD1. With V trimmed by 4 bases and J by 7 bases, 10 bases remained unmatched. From germline, CDR1 is MDHEN and CDR2 SYDVKM. The CDR3 contains 16 residues. The CDR3 here is CASSSDRAIGNSPLHF. The CDR3 DNA is TGTGCCAGCAGTTCCGACAGGGCCATTGGCAATTCACCCCTCCACTTT.

The chain recombines TRBV19 with TRBJ1-2; D unclear. Germline V CDR1 and CDR2: LNHDA, SQIVND (reference sequence). V gave up 2 bases and J gave up 5 bases, with 12 bases separating them. The CDR3 extends over 14 amino acids. The CDR3 sequence: CASSIREGFYGYTF. The CDR3 DNA is TGTGCCAGTAGTATAAGGGAGGGCTTTTATGGCTACACCTTC.

The gene calls are TRBV18 and TRBJ1-2; possible D gene TRBD1, 5 bases. Trimming shortened V by 1 base and J by 6 bases, and 24 bases separated the two germline ends. The CDR3 runs 18 residues. Germline V gives CDR1 KGHSH, CDR2 LQKENI. The CDR3 here is CASSPLYTGDQGRDGYTF. The CDR3 region has the DNA TGTGCCAGCTCACCACTATACACTGGGGATCAGGGTCGCGATGGCTACACCTTC. The full variable domain, completed using reference TRBV18 and TRBJ1-2, is NAGVMQNPRHLVRRRGQEARLRCSPMKGHSHVYWYRQLPEEGLKFMVYLQKENIIDESGMPKERFSAEFPKEGPSILRIQQVVRGDSAAYFCASSPLYTGDQGRDGYTFGSGTRLTVV.

Remarks on this clonotype: The conserved final phenylalanine or tryptophan is absent from the CDR3, which likely points to a read error. The chain couples TRBV9 to TRBJ2-6, with D uncertain. The length of the CDR3 is 16 residues. With 0 bases removed from V and 0 bases from J, the gap between germline ends came to 7 bases. Germline lookup yields CDR1 SGDLS and CDR2 YYNGEE. The CDR3 reads CASSVVGNSGANVLTL. The CDR3, as DNA: TGTGCCAGCAGCGTAGTTGGGAACTCTGGGGCCAACGTCCTGACTTTA.

In regard to this clonotype: A read error may produce the germline difference seen at one junction end. The J gene is TRBJ1-5, the V gene TRBV7-2; D gene unclear. The CDR3 has 16 residues. Germline lookup yields CDR1 SGHTA and CDR2 FQGNSA. The CDR3 DNA reads TGTGCCAGCAGCTTAGGGAAGCTGGGTGACAATCAGCCCCAGAATTTT. It is translated as CASSLGKLGDNQPQNF. The complete variable domain, with remaining parts taken from reference TRBV7-2 and TRBJ1-5, reads GAGVSQSPSNKVTEKGKDVELRCDPISGHTALYWYRQSLGQGLEFLIYFQGNSAPDKSGLPSDRFSAERTGGSVSTLTIQRTQQEDSAVYLCASSLGKLGDNQPQNFGDGTRLSIL.

The genes are TRBV29-1 and TRBJ2-7; perhaps TRBD2 as D (5 bases). Trimming stripped 6 bases from V and 1 base from J, with 16 bases between. The CDR3 is 14 amino acids. CDR1 is SQVTM, CDR2 ANQGSEA, per germline. The CDR3 here is CSVLDASISYEQYF. CDR3 in DNA: TGCAGCGTCCTGGACGCTAGCATTTCCTACGAGCAGTACTTC.

The genes are TRBV5-4 and TRBJ2-1, with D unclear. V was trimmed by 0 bases and J by 9 bases, leaving 10 bases between them. From germline, CDR1 is SGHNT and CDR2 YYREEE (reference sequence). The CDR3 is made up of 13 amino acids. The CDR3 spells CASSLEIHGEQFF. DNA of the CDR3: TGTGCCAGCAGCTTGGAAATCCATGGTGAGCAGTTCTTC.

In this sample, this clonotype turned up once. The gene calls are TRBV5-4 and TRBJ1-1; TRBD1 matches 10 bases. CDR3 length: 15 residues. The germline CDR1 and CDR2 sequences are SGHNT and YYREEE (reference sequence). V gave up 4 bases and J gave up 3 bases; unmatched junction bases: 6. CDR3 in amino acids: CASSGGQGKDTEAFF. CDR3 DNA sequence: TGTGCCAGCAGCGGGGGACAGGGGAAGGACACTGAAGCTTTCTTT.

The chain links TRBV28 to TRBJ2-7; TRBD2 might be the D (6 bases). Trimming removed 4 bases at V and 5 bases at J, with 12 bases between. The CDR3 consists of 13 residues. The germline gives CDR1 MDHEN, CDR2 SYDVKM. The CDR3 here is CASSWGVLNEQYF. CDR3 sequence (DNA): TGTGCCAGCAGTTGGGGGGTACTCAACGAGCAGTACTTC.

Remarks on this clonotype: A read error may produce the germline difference seen at one junction end. The chain carries TRBV7-2 and TRBJ1-5; TRBD1 aligns across 9 bases. Germline lookup yields CDR1 SGHTA and CDR2 FQGNSA. This CDR3 is built from 16 residues. The CDR3 nucleotides read TGTGCCAGCAGCTCACGACTGACAGGGGGAAATCAGCCCCCGCATTTT. The encoded protein is CASSSRLTGGNQPPHF.

The sample holds many counts of this clonotype. The chain joins TRBV7-8 to TRBJ2-2; D remains ambiguous. The CDR3 runs to 17 residues. The germline V gene has CDR1 SGHVS and CDR2 FQNEAQ. Deletions cut 3 bases from V and 1 base from J, with 15 bases between. The CDR3 coding sequence is TGTGCCAGCAGCTTCATGGACGGAGAGGAGAACACCGGGGAGCTGTTTTTT. This encodes CASSFMDGEENTGELFF.

This sequence joins TRBV5-5 and TRBJ1-5; D uncertain. The CDR3 length is 15 residues. Germline assignment: CDR1 SGHKS and CDR2 YYEKEE (reference sequence). V dropped 2 bases and J dropped 0 bases, with 9 bases sitting between them. CDR3 nucleotide sequence: TGTGCCAGCAGCTTCCTAGTAGATAGCAATCAGCCCCAGCATTTT. The encoded protein is CASSFLVDSNQPQHF. The whole variable domain, remainder taken from reference TRBV5-5 and TRBJ1-5, is DAGVTQSPTHLIKTRGQQVTLRCSPISGHKSVSWYQQVLGQGPQFIFQYYEKEERGRGNFPDRFSARQFPNYSSELNVNALLLGDSALYLCASSFLVDSNQPQHFGDGTRLSIL.

A few counts support this clonotype. The chain combines TRBV28 with TRBJ2-7; TRBD2 might be the D (5 bases). The V gene's germline CDR1 is MDHEN and CDR2 SYDVKM. Trimming stripped 3 bases from V and 1 base from J, with 7 bases between. The CDR3 spans 13 residues. CDR3 protein: CASSLRASYEQYF. The DNA for the CDR3 is TGTGCCAGCAGTTTGCGGGCGTCCTACGAGCAGTACTTC. The variable domain in full, with the rest retrieved from reference TRBV28 and TRBJ2-7, is DVKVTQSSRYLVKRTGEKVFLECVQDMDHENMFWYRQDPGLGLRLIYFSYDVKMKEKGDIPEGYSVSREKKERFSLILESASTNQTSMYLCASSLRASYEQYFGPGTRLTVT.

This clonotype was recorded many times. The chain combines TRBV7-2 with TRBJ1-2; maybe TRBD1 (5 bases). This CDR3 region has 16 residues. V lost 5 bases and J 7 bases, leaving 23 bases between the germline ends. Germline V gene lookup returns CDR1 SGHTA and CDR2 FQGNSA. This CDR3 reads CASSLLDTQGEGGYTF. CDR3 nucleotide sequence: TGTGCCAGCAGCCTGCTGGATACGCAGGGCGAAGGTGGCTACACCTTC.

The rearrangement uses TRBV6-5 and TRBJ2-2, with D perhaps assigned TRBD1 or TRBD2 (5 bases each). CDR1 and CDR2 from the germline V gene are MNHEY and SVGAGI. CDR3 length: 16 amino acids. V dropped 2 bases and J dropped 1 base, with 11 bases sitting between them. CDR3 residues: CASSYPGRKNTGELFF. The CDR3 nucleotides are TGTGCCAGCAGTTACCCGGGACGGAAGAACACCGGGGAGCTGTTTTTT.

This clonotype was counted between two and nine times. The CDR3 region is CASRRPGLAVAYEQYF. In nucleotides, the CDR3 is TGTGCCAGCAGACGCCCGGGACTAGCGGTGGCCTACGAGCAGTACTTC. The gene calls are TRBV28 and TRBJ2-7; TRBD2 agrees at 11 bases. Per germline, CDR1 MDHEN and CDR2 SYDVKM. With 6 bases clipped from V and 2 bases from J, the junction kept 9 bases outside the gene matches. The CDR3 sequence is 16 residues long. Complete variable domain (other parts from reference TRBV28 and TRBJ2-7): DVKVTQSSRYLVKRTGEKVFLECVQDMDHENMFWYRQDPGLGLRLIYFSYDVKMKEKGDIPEGYSVSREKKERFSLILESASTNQTSMYLCASRRPGLAVAYEQYFGPGTRLTVT.

The chain combines TRBV28 with TRBJ1-3; D possibly corresponds to TRBD1 (5 bases). The CDR3 contains 12 residues. V was pared by 8 bases and J by 3 bases, with 8 bases between. From germline, CDR1 is MDHEN and CDR2 SYDVKM. The CDR3 DNA reads TGTGCCAGCGGGGGACTTGGAAACACCATATATTTT. This gives the protein CASGGLGNTIYF.

Here the CDR3 reads CASSYYSENIQYF. CDR3 bases: TGTGCCAGCAGTTACTACAGCGAAAACATTCAGTACTTC. The chain recombines TRBV6-2 or TRBV6-3 with TRBJ2-4; D gene ambiguous. The CDR3 covers 13 residues. Trimming shortened V by 1 base and J by 5 bases, and 6 bases separated the two germline ends. Per the germline V gene, CDR1 is MNHEY and CDR2 is SVGEGT.

Concerning this clonotype: Because the CDR3 is missing its conserved closing phenylalanine or tryptophan, this is likely a read error. The chain combines TRBV6-6 with TRBJ1-6; 7 nucleotides match TRBD1. V lost 10 bases to trimming and J lost 7 bases; unmatched junction nucleotides: 7. CDR1 MNHNY and CDR2 SVGAGI come from the germline V gene (reference sequence). CDR3 length equals 13 residues. The CDR3 loop is CATNRGQNSPLHL. The CDR3 coding sequence is TGTGCCACAAACAGGGGCCAAAATTCACCCCTCCACTTG.

A word on this clonotype: A junction boundary mismatches the germline segment, possibly from a read error. The chain couples TRBV20-1 to TRBJ1-1; D remains ambiguous. Germline V gene data show CDR1 as DFQATT and CDR2 as SNEGSKA (reference sequence). The CDR3 consists of 12 residues. This chain's CDR3 is CSSRTGNTEAFF. The CDR3 nucleotides are TGCAGTTCTAGAACGGGGAACACTGAAGCTTTCTTT.

The genes are TRBV6-6 and TRBJ1-3; TRBD1 might be the D (5 bases). Per germline, CDR1 MNHNY and CDR2 SVGAGI (reference sequence). The CDR3 contains 14 residues. Trimming shortened V by 8 bases and J by 4 bases, and 15 bases separated the two germline ends. CDR3 residues: CASGTQTFGNTIYF. The CDR3, as DNA: TGTGCCAGCGGGACCCAAACGTTCGGAAACACCATATATTTT.